The rows below give T cell receptor beta chains drawn from one sample of a study of shared clonotypes between healthy human individuals. Some clones are missing from TCRdb's copy, which holds only in-frame ones; the method was immunoSEQ multiplex PCR. The table records 2,500,000 or so clones, roughly nine tenths of them present only once. Sequencing was done on a sample of naive CD4+ T cells sorted from blood. The receptors shown here come from a man between 18 and 29 years old in good health. CDR3s leave out the opening cysteine and the closing phenylalanine or tryptophan. Each record gives: V gene, J gene, CDR3 protein.

TRBV6-1	TRBJ2-3	ASIVAGGPDTQY
TRBV5-4	TRBJ2-1	ASSLAYRLNEQF
TRBV10-3	TRBJ1-4	AISDGPNEKLF
TRBV19	TRBJ2-7	ASQRAGGAYEQY
TRBV6-5	TRBJ1-4	ASRGVQTTNEKLF
TRBV7-9	TRBJ1-3	ASSGQGLNTIY
TRBV7-9	TRBJ2-3	ASSFRQGWDTQY
TRBV28	TRBJ2-5	ASSLSEGTQY
TRBV5-4	TRBJ1-4	ASSVDTTNEKLF
TRBV6-1	TRBJ2-5	ASSAAPVEGIQRRTQY
TRBV7-9	TRBJ2-7	ASSPAGGSYEQY
TRBV18	TRBJ1-1	ASSPLAGQGTEAF
TRBV30	TRBJ1-4	ARVDRGNEKLF
TRBV5-1	TRBJ2-7	ASRPSTGSRSYEQY
TRBV10-3	TRBJ2-3	AIRTGVTQY
TRBV5-1	TRBJ2-5	ASSFGGTAGAEETQY
TRBV7-2	TRBJ2-3	ASSHSTTIDTQY
TRBV7-9	TRBJ1-1	ASSSRGENTEAF
TRBV28	TRBJ2-3	ASSLNTDTQY
TRBV27	TRBJ2-7	ASSQYRNRAYEQY
TRBV18	TRBJ2-5	ASSLSWDGFETQY
TRBV9	TRBJ1-2	ASSETLGGYGYT
TRBV10-3	TRBJ2-4	AISGTDSGGLQY
TRBV7-2	TRBJ2-5	ASSLEGLGETQY
TRBV19	TRBJ1-5	ASSSQGNQPQH
TRBV6-4	TRBJ2-2	ASKVGLTGELF
TRBV7-2	TRBJ2-7	ASSLDQGLYEQY
TRBV28	TRBJ2-7	ASSFGGGGNSYEQY
TRBV5-4	TRBJ2-2	ASRTGVGTGELF
TRBV28	TRBJ1-2	ASSTPPGPWGYT
TRBV11-2	TRBJ2-7	ASSSNPGTGGYEQY
TRBV28	TRBJ1-6	ASRVPGHGALGPLH
TRBV5-6	TRBJ2-3	ASSPGTGAFTDTQY
TRBV11-2	TRBJ2-1	ASSLVASGGQSYNEQF
TRBV19	TRBJ1-2	ASSPGQGRYGYT
TRBV5-8	TRBJ1-1	ASSPRVEGVLAF
TRBV30	TRBJ1-3	AWGDRTSGNTIY
TRBV4-2	TRBJ2-7	ASRRLAGGEYEQY
TRBV10-3	TRBJ2-2	AIRQGTGELF
TRBV7-9	TRBJ1-5	ASSQQGNQPQH
TRBV25-1	TRBJ1-2	ASSEGQYGGYT
TRBV13	TRBJ1-1	ASSLGRIRQAEAF
TRBV7-2	TRBJ1-2	ASTDSNRGVTGYT
TRBV7-8	TRBJ1-5	ASSLLVNQPQH
TRBV30	TRBJ1-1	AWSVPRRNTEAF
TRBV10-3	TRBJ1-1	AISEQSNTEAF
TRBV5-8	TRBJ2-5	ASSLARTSAQETQY
TRBV18	TRBJ1-6	ASSRRGDSPLH
TRBV4-1	TRBJ1-2	ASSQDIPGVSYGYT
TRBV30	TRBJ2-3	AWSPGATDTQY
TRBV6-5	TRBJ1-2	ASSRTGVGYGYT
TRBV6-6	TRBJ2-7	ASRTLQGTYEQY
TRBV28	TRBJ2-1	ASSFGGLGYNEQF